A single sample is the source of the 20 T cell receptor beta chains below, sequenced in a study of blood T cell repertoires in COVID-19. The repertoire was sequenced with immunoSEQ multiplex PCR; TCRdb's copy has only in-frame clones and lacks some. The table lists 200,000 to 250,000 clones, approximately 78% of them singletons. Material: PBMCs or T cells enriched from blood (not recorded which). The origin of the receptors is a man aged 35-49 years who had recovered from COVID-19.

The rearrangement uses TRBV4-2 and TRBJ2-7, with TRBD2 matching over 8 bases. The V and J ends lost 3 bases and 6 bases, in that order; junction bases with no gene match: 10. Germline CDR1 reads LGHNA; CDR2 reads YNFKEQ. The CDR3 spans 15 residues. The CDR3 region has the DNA TGTGCCAGCAGCCACGACGTAGCAAGCGGGAGCGAGCAGTACTTC. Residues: CASSHDVASGSEQYF.

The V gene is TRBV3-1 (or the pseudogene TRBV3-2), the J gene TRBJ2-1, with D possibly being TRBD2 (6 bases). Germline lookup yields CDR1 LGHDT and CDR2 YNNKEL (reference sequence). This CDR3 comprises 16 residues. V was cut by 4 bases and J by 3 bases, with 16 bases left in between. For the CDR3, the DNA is TGTGCCAGCAGCCTAGCGGCAGGTTTATTCTACAATGAGCAGTTCTTC. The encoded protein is CASSLAAGLFYNEQFF.

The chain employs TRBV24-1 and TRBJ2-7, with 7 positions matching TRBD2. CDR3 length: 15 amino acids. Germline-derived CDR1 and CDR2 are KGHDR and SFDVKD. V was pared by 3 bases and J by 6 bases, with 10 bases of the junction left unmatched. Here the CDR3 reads CATSDAGRAFSEQYF. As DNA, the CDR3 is TGTGCCACCAGTGATGCAGGGAGGGCCTTTTCCGAGCAGTACTTC.

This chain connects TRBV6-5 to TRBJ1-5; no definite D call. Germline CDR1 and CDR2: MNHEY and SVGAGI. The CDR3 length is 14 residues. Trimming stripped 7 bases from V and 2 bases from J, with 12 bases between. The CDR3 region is CASTQRSGNQPQHF. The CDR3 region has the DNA TGTGCCAGCACTCAGCGGTCGGGCAATCAGCCCCAGCATTTT.

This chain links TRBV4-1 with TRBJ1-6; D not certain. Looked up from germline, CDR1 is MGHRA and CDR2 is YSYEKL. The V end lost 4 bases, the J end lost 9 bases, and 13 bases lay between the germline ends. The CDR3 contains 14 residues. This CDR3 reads CASSRALFGSPLHF. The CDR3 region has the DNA TGCGCCAGCAGCCGGGCCCTTTTTGGTTCACCCCTCCACTTT.

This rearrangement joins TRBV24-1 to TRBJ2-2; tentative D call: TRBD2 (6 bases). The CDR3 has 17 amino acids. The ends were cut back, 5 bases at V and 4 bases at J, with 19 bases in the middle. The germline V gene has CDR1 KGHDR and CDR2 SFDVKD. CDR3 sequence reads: CATSAAKGGAGTGELFF. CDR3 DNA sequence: TGTGCCACCAGTGCCGCAAAAGGAGGGGCGGGCACCGGGGAGCTGTTTTTT.

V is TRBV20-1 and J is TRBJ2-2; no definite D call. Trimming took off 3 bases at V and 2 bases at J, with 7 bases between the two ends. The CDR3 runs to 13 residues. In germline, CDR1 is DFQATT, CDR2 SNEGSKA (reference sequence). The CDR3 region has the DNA TGCAGTGCTAGTCCCCTAAACACCGGGGAGCTGTTTTTT. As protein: CSASPLNTGELFF.

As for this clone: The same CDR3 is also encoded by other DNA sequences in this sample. In nucleotides, the CDR3 is TGCGCCAGCAGCTTACCTAGCGGGAACCAAGAGACCCAGTACTTC. Amino acids: CASSLPSGNQETQYF. The chain is built from TRBV5-1 and TRBJ2-5; 9 bases are a match to TRBD2. Trimming at V came to 2 bases and at J to 0 bases, leaving 2 bases not matched to a gene. Germline CDR1 reads SGHRS; CDR2 reads YFSETQ. This CDR3 is built from 15 residues.

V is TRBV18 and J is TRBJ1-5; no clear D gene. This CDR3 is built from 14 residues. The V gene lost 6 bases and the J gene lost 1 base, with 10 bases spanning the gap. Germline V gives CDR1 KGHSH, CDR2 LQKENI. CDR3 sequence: CASSPARSNQPQHF. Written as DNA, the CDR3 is TGTGCCAGCTCCCCTGCCAGGAGCAATCAGCCCCAGCATTTT.

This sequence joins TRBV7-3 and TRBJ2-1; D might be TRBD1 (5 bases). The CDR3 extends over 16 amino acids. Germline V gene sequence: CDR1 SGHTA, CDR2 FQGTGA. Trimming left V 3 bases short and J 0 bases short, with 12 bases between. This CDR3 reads CASSLGFDSSYNEQFF. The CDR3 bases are TGTGCCAGCAGCTTGGGTTTCGACAGCTCCTACAATGAGCAGTTCTTC.

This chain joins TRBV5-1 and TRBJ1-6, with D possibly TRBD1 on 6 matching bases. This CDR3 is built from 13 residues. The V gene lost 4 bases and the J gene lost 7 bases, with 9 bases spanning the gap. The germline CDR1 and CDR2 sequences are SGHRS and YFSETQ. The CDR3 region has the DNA TGCGCCAGCAGCCGGACAGAGAATTCACCCCTCCACTTT. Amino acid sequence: CASSRTENSPLHF.

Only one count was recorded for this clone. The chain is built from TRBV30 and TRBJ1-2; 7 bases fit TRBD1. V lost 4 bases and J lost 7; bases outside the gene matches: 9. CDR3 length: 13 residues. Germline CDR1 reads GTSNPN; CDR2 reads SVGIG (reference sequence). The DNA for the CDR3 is TGTGCCTGGATCTCGAACAGGGGAGGTGGCTACACCTTC. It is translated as CAWISNRGGGYTF.

The CDR3 is CAWSAYYGYTF. The CDR3 DNA is TGTGCCTGGAGCGCCTATTATGGCTACACCTTC. The chain joins TRBV30 to TRBJ1-2; D unclear. This CDR3 has 11 residues. Trimming took off 3 bases at V and 5 bases at J, with 7 bases between the two ends. Germline CDR1 reads GTSNPN; CDR2 reads SVGIG (reference sequence).

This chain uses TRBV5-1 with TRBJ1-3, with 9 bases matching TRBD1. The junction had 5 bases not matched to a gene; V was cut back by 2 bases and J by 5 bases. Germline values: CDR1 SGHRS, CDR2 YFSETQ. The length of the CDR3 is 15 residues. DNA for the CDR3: TGCGCCAGCAGCTTAGGGACAGGGAGGCGAAACACCATATATTTT. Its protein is CASSLGTGRRNTIYF.

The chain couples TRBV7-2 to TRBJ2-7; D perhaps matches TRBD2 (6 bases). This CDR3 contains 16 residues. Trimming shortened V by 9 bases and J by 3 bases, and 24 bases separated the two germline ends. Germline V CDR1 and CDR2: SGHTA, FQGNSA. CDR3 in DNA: TGTGCCAGGACCAGCGCGGAGGGTGCAGGAAACTACGAGCAGTACTTC. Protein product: CARTSAEGAGNYEQYF.

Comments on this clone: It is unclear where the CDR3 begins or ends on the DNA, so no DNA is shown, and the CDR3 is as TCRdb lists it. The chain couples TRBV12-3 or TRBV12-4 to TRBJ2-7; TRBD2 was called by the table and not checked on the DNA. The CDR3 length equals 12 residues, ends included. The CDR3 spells CASSVAPGSEYF.

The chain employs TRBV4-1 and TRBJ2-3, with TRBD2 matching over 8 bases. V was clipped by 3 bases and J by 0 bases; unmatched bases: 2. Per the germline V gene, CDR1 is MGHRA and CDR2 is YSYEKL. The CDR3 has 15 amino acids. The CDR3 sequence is CASSQRGVSTDTQYF. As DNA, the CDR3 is TGCGCCAGCAGCCAGCGGGGGGTCAGCACAGATACGCAGTATTTT.

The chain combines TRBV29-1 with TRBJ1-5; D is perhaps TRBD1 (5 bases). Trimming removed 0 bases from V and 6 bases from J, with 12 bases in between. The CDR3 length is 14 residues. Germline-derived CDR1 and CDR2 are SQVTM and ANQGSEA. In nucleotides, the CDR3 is TGCAGCGTTGAAGAAGGCAGGGCAGGTCAGCCCCAGCATTTT. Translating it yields CSVEEGRAGQPQHF.

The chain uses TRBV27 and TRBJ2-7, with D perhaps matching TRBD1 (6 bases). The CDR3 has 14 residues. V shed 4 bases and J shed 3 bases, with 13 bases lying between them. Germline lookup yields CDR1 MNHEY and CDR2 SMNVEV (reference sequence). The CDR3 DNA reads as TGTGCCAGCAGTTCCGGGACAACGGTCTACGAGCAGTACTTC. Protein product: CASSSGTTVYEQYF.

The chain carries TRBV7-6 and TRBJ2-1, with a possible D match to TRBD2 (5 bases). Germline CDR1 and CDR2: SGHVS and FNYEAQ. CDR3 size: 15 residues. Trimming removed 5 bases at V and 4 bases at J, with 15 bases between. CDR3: CASSTDLGSYNEQFF. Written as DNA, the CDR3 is TGTGCCAGCAGCACTGACTTAGGGAGTTACAATGAGCAGTTCTTC.